A selection of T cell receptor beta chains follows, all from one sample in a study of T cell clones after liver transplantation. The protocol was immunoSEQ multiplex PCR, while the TCRdb copy is restricted to in-frame clones and leaves out a portion. Here the sample spans 10,000 or so clones, around four fifths being singletons. The material was CD8+ T cells from blood, obtained at the 22-month timepoint. Receptors were obtained from a human patient who received a liver transplant. Some T cells may originate from the graft donor. The CDR3 runs from the conserved cysteine through the conserved F or W. Fields, in order: V gene, clone size, J gene, D gene, CDR3 DNA, CDR3 protein. The D gene is left open where the match is weak. A row's size may be missing; if present it is once, few, many or a size class.

V gene: TRBV7-6; clone size: .; J gene: TRBJ2-4; D gene: TRBD2; CDR3 DNA: TGTGCCAGCAGCTCCTCCCCGGGGGGGAAGAACATTCAGTACTTC; CDR3 protein: CASSSSPGGKNIQYF
V gene: TRBV28; clone size: .; J gene: TRBJ2-3; D gene: TRBD2; CDR3 DNA: TGTGCCATCAAGCGGGATACCACTAGCACAGATACGCAGTATTTT; CDR3 protein: CAIKRDTTSTDTQYF
V gene: TRBV5-4; clone size: .; J gene: TRBJ2-1; D gene: .; CDR3 DNA: TGTGCCAGCAGTCGCGACAGGGACTCATACAATGAGCAGTTCTTC; CDR3 protein: CASSRDRDSYNEQFF
V gene: TRBV27; clone size: medium-sized; J gene: TRBJ1-2; D gene: TRBD1; CDR3 DNA: TGTGCCAGCAGCCCCGGACAGGGTAATGGCTACACCTTC; CDR3 protein: CASSPGQGNGYTF
V gene: TRBV6-5; clone size: .; J gene: TRBJ1-1; D gene: .; CDR3 DNA: TGTGCCAGCAGTTACTCAGGGGGGTCCAACACTGAAGCTTTCTTT; CDR3 protein: CASSYSGGSNTEAFF
V gene: TRBV25-1; clone size: .; J gene: TRBJ1-1; D gene: .; CDR3 DNA: TGTGCCAGCAGGCAAGGACTTGAAGCTTTCTTT; CDR3 protein: CASRQGLEAFF
V gene: TRBV28; clone size: .; J gene: TRBJ1-2; D gene: TRBD1; CDR3 DNA: TGTGCCAGCAGTTTATACACAGGGGCTCGGGGCTACACCTTC; CDR3 protein: CASSLYTGARGYTF
V gene: TRBV9; clone size: .; J gene: TRBJ2-1; D gene: .; CDR3 DNA: TGTGCCAGCAGCGTAGGGGTGGCCCCCCAGGAGCAGTTCTTC; CDR3 protein: CASSVGVAPQEQFF
V gene: TRBV27; clone size: .; J gene: TRBJ1-2; D gene: .; CDR3 DNA: TGTGCCAGCAGTTTAAGCGCGAGGGGGAGCCCCTATGGCTACACCTTC; CDR3 protein: CASSLSARGSPYGYTF
V gene: TRBV16; clone size: once; J gene: TRBJ1-6; D gene: TRBD1; CDR3 DNA: TGTGCCAGCAGCCAGGGACAGGGCTATAATTCACCCCTCCACTTT; CDR3 protein: CASSQGQGYNSPLHF
V gene: TRBV14; clone size: .; J gene: TRBJ1-5; D gene: .; CDR3 DNA: TGTGCCAGCAGCCAATCTGGAGGGGGTCAGCCCCAGCATTTT; CDR3 protein: CASSQSGGGQPQHF
V gene: TRBV5-1; clone size: few; J gene: TRBJ1-1; D gene: .; CDR3 DNA: TGCGCCAGCAGCTTGGAACTTAACACTGAAGCTTTCTTT; CDR3 protein: CASSLELNTEAFF
V gene: TRBV7-2; clone size: .; J gene: TRBJ1-3; D gene: .; CDR3 DNA: TGTGCCAGCAGCCCCCCTCTGGGAGGGATCGCTGGAAACACCATATATTTT; CDR3 protein: CASSPPLGGIAGNTIYF
V gene: TRBV30; clone size: .; J gene: TRBJ2-5; D gene: .; CDR3 DNA: TGTGCCTGGAGTGTAGTCGGGGGGCTGGCGGAGACCCAGTACTTC; CDR3 protein: CAWSVVGGLAETQYF